One and the same sample provided the 32 T cell receptor beta chains below, sequenced in a study of shared clonotypes between healthy human individuals. Assay: immunoSEQ multiplex PCR; the TCRdb copy retains only in-frame clones and omits some. The sample lists 490,000 or so clones, 79% occurring once. Sequenced sample: PBMCs. These TCRs come from a middle-aged woman in good health. Some clones in this sample may be carry-over from other donors' samples.

The V call is TRBV5-1, the J call TRBJ2-2; unclear D gene. The germline V gene has CDR1 SGHRS and CDR2 YFSETQ. The V and J ends lost 0 bases and 1 base respectively, with 7 bases between them. The CDR3 has 15 residues. The CDR3 DNA follows: TGCGCCAGCAGCTTGGGGATAGGGAACACCGGGGAGCTGTTTTTT. Translated, it gives CASSLGIGNTGELFF.

The chain recombines TRBV15 with TRBJ1-4; D may be TRBD1 (5 bases). This CDR3 comprises 16 residues. The germline V gene encodes CDR1 LNHNV and CDR2 YYDKDF (reference sequence). The ends were cut back, 9 bases at V and 2 bases at J, with 19 bases in the middle. CDR3 bases: TGTGCCACACGTGCGGGGGACTTTTCGACTAATGAAAAACTGTTTTTT. This encodes CATRAGDFSTNEKLFF. The whole variable domain, remainder taken from reference TRBV15 and TRBJ1-4, is DAMVIQNPRYQVTQFGKPVTLSCSQTLNHNVMYWYQQKSSQAPKLLFHYYDKDFNNEADTPDNFQSRRPNTSFCFLDIRSPGLGDTAMYLCATRAGDFSTNEKLFFGSGTQLSVL.

This clone occurred a few times. The CDR3 sequence is CASSPTRGLLEGNEQFF. CDR3 bases: TGCGCCAGCAGTCCTACACGAGGTCTCTTGGAAGGGAATGAGCAGTTCTTC. The rearrangement joins TRBV4-1 to TRBJ2-1, with D unclear. Germline V gives CDR1 MGHRA, CDR2 YSYEKL. Trimming took off 6 bases at V and 7 bases at J, with 25 bases between the two ends. This CDR3 has 17 amino acids.

CDR3 residues: CASRSVSGLAGVGYNEQFF. The CDR3 DNA follows: TGTGCCAGCAGATCGGTTTCGGGACTAGCGGGAGTGGGCTACAATGAGCAGTTCTTC. The chain employs TRBV7-9 and TRBJ2-1; 14 bases match TRBD2. There are 19 residues in the CDR3. The V and J ends lost 6 bases and 3 bases, in that order; junction bases with no gene match: 13. Germline V CDR1 and CDR2: SEHNR, FQNEAQ (reference sequence). Full variable domain (missing parts from reference TRBV7-9 and TRBJ2-1): DTGVSQNPRHKITKRGQNVTFRCDPISEHNRLYWYRQTLGQGPEFLTYFQNEAQLEKSRLLSDRFSAERPKGSFSTLEIQRTEQGDSAMYLCASRSVSGLAGVGYNEQFFGPGTRLTVL.

V gene TRBV28 combines with J gene TRBJ1-2, with D perhaps matching TRBD1 (6 bases). In germline, CDR1 is MDHEN, CDR2 SYDVKM. The CDR3 has 13 amino acids. Trimming took off 2 bases at V and 5 bases at J, with 9 bases between the two ends. For the CDR3, the DNA is TGTGCCAGCAGTTTAGACAGGCCATATGGCTACACCTTC. Translating it yields CASSLDRPYGYTF.

The rearrangement links TRBV20-1 to TRBJ1-2; 9 bases fit TRBD1. The CDR3 sequence is 11 residues long. Per the germline V gene, CDR1 is DFQATT and CDR2 is SNEGSKA (reference sequence). J lost 6 bases, V lost 5 bases, and 1 base had no gene match. As DNA, the CDR3 is TGCAGTGCTGGGACAGGGAATGGCTACACCTTC. Its protein product is CSAGTGNGYTF.

The chain combines TRBV6-5 with TRBJ2-7, with 7 bases aligning to TRBD2. The germline CDR1 and CDR2 sequences are MNHEY and SVGAGI. The CDR3 length is 13 residues. Losses at the gene ends were 6 bases for V and 5 bases for J; bases not matched to a gene: 7. The CDR3 here is CASRWMGGDEQYF. CDR3 DNA sequence: TGTGCCAGCAGGTGGATGGGGGGGGACGAGCAGTACTTC.

This sequence joins TRBV11-2 and TRBJ1-4; D is ambiguous. Germline V gene sequence: CDR1 SGHAT, CDR2 FQNNGV. This CDR3 spans 12 amino acids. The V end lost 5 bases, the J end lost 7 bases, and 8 bases lay between the germline ends. CDR3 residues: CASSPRREKLFF. The CDR3 nucleotides are TGTGCCAGCAGCCCAAGACGTGAAAAACTGTTTTTT. The entire variable domain, with the rest obtained from reference TRBV11-2 and TRBJ1-4, is as follows: EAGVAQSPRYKIIEKRQSVAFWCNPISGHATLYWYQQILGQGPKLLIQFQNNGVVDDSQLPKDRFSAERLKGVDSTLKIQPAKLEDSAVYLCASSPRREKLFFGSGTQLSVL.

This clone has just one count. This chain's CDR3 is CASTTGAGEGQETQYF. CDR3 coding DNA: TGCGCCAGCACCACAGGGGCAGGGGAGGGCCAAGAGACCCAGTACTTC. The rearrangement links TRBV5-1 to TRBJ2-5; the D gene could be TRBD1 or TRBD2 (7 bases each). The CDR3 spans 16 residues. Germline V gives CDR1 SGHRS, CDR2 YFSETQ. Trimming pared 6 bases from V and 1 base from J, leaving 19 bases between.

This clone was counted at least ten times. The chain carries TRBV4-3 and TRBJ2-3; 8 bases map to TRBD2. The CDR3 is made up of 16 amino acids. Per the germline V gene, CDR1 is LGHNA and CDR2 is YSLEER. Trimming at V came to 0 bases and at J to 4 bases, leaving 6 bases not matched to a gene. DNA for the CDR3: TGCGCCAGCAGCCAAGATAGGGGACTAGGCGCAGATACGCAGTATTTT. Its translation is CASSQDRGLGADTQYF.

J is TRBJ2-1 and V is TRBV27; 9 bases are shared with TRBD2. Trimming at V came to 7 bases and at J to 0 bases, leaving 10 bases not matched to a gene. The CDR3 runs to 17 residues. Germline CDR1 reads MNHEY; CDR2 reads SMNVEV (reference sequence). In nucleotides, the CDR3 is TGTGCCAGCACCAGAGTGAGGACTAGCGACTCCTACAATGAGCAGTTCTTC. This codes for CASTRVRTSDSYNEQFF.

The chain has TRBV20-1 and TRBJ1-1; the D is unclear. Trimming removed 4 bases from V and 7 bases from J, with 10 bases in between. The CDR3 has 11 amino acids. Germline V gives CDR1 DFQATT, CDR2 SNEGSKA (reference sequence). The CDR3 DNA reads as TGCAGTGCTACCCATGGGTTTGAAGCTTTCTTT. Encoded protein: CSATHGFEAFF.

V gene TRBV5-1 combines with J gene TRBJ2-4, with D perhaps matching TRBD1 (6 bases). V was shortened by 3 bases and J by 0 bases, with 13 bases between the two germline ends. Germline V gives CDR1 SGHRS, CDR2 YFSETQ. This CDR3 contains 16 residues. The CDR3 DNA follows: TGCGCCAGCAGCTCCGGGACAATACTAGCCAAAAACATTCAGTACTTC. Its protein is CASSSGTILAKNIQYF.

This clone was observed a single time. This sequence joins TRBV7-8 and TRBJ2-5, with D perhaps assigned TRBD1 or TRBD2 (5 bases each). Germline V lookup: CDR1 SGHVS, CDR2 FQNEAQ. This CDR3 has 16 residues. With 2 bases removed from V and 1 base from J, the gap between germline ends came to 14 bases. The CDR3 DNA reads TGTGCCAGCAGCTTAACCTCGTGGGGACCCCAAGAGACCCAGTACTTC. Protein sequence: CASSLTSWGPQETQYF.

The chain is built from TRBV9 and TRBJ2-2; tentative D call: TRBD2 (6 bases). CDR3 length: 15 amino acids. From germline, CDR1 is SGDLS and CDR2 YYNGEE. V lost 4 bases and J 4 bases, leaving 14 bases between the germline ends. The CDR3 spells CASSPRYSGTGELFF. DNA for the CDR3: TGTGCCAGCAGCCCCCGGTATAGCGGCACCGGGGAGCTGTTTTTT.

About this clone itself: Distinct nucleotide sequences in the sample also encode this CDR3. The chain uses TRBV27 and TRBJ1-5; a weak D match, TRBD1 (6 bases). Germline lookup yields CDR1 MNHEY and CDR2 SMNVEV (reference sequence). Trimming took off 0 bases at V and 4 bases at J, with 7 bases between the two ends. This CDR3 has 14 residues. The CDR3 loop is CASSLSQGNQPQHF. The CDR3 bases are TGTGCCAGCAGTTTATCGCAGGGGAATCAGCCCCAGCATTTT.

The chain recombines TRBV5-1 with TRBJ1-1, with a tentative D call TRBD1 (5 bases). The CDR3 sequence is 15 residues long. The germline CDR1 and CDR2 sequences are SGHRS and YFSETQ. Between the trimmed V and J ends, which lost 0 bases and 1 base, there was a span of 10 bases. This CDR3 reads CASSLGGAGNTEAFF. CDR3 sequence (DNA): TGCGCCAGCAGCTTGGGAGGGGCCGGGAACACTGAAGCTTTCTTT.

The chain has TRBV13 and TRBJ2-1; no definite D call. The CDR3 has 14 amino acids. V gave up 5 bases and J gave up 5 bases, with 13 bases separating them. CDR1 is PRHDT and CDR2 is FYEKMQ in the germline V gene (reference sequence). CDR3 loop: CASSQWATNNEQFF. DNA of the CDR3: TGTGCCAGCAGCCAGTGGGCTACCAACAATGAGCAGTTCTTC.

The J gene is TRBJ2-3, the V gene TRBV5-6, with D tentatively TRBD2 (5 bases). Trimming left V 4 bases short and J 13 bases short, with 13 bases between. The germline CDR1 and CDR2 sequences are SGHDT and YYEEEE. CDR3 length: 11 residues. The CDR3 loop is CASSVGVREYF. The CDR3 region has the DNA TGTGCCAGCAGCGTCGGGGTAAGGGAGTATTTT.

As DNA, the CDR3 is TGTGCCAGCAGTTTGGGTGGGCGGAGGGACCAGCCCCAGCATTTT. Amino acid sequence: CASSLGGRRDQPQHF. The rearrangement links TRBV28 to TRBJ1-5; TRBD1 is a possible D gene (5 bases). V was trimmed by 3 bases and J by 7 bases, leaving 16 bases between them. The CDR3 length is 15 residues. Germline V lookup: CDR1 MDHEN, CDR2 SYDVKM.

The chain employs TRBV5-4 and TRBJ2-2; D gene unclear. Germline lookup yields CDR1 SGHNT and CDR2 YYREEE (reference sequence). Trimming took 1 base from V and 5 from J, leaving 9 bases between them. CDR3 length: 14 residues. The CDR3 nucleotides are TGTGCCAGCAGCTTGAATCCCGGGACCGGGGAGCTGTTTTTT. Protein: CASSLNPGTGELFF.

A remark on this clone: This specimen includes other DNA sequences encoding the same CDR3. The chain combines TRBV28 with TRBJ2-3; D is possibly TRBD1 or TRBD2 (6 bases each). CDR1 and CDR2 (germline): MDHEN, SYDVKM. V was cut by 3 bases and J by 1 base, with 11 bases left in between. The CDR3 runs to 15 residues. CDR3 bases: TGTGCCAGCAGTTTGGGGGGCGGAGGCACAGATACGCAGTATTTT. The encoded protein is CASSLGGGGTDTQYF.

In the case of this clone: A read error likely explains this, since a far larger clone differs by one base. This chain links TRBV7-9 with TRBJ2-1; tentative D call: TRBD2 (5 bases). There are 16 residues in the CDR3. Germline assignment: CDR1 SEHNR and CDR2 FQNEAQ (reference sequence). CDR3 loop: CASSPGPFEGNNEQLF. Written as DNA, the CDR3 is TGTGCCAGCAGCCCCGGGCCGTTTGAGGGCAACAATGAGCAGCTCTTC.

A remark on this clone: Other nucleotide sequences from this sample produce the same CDR3. The CDR3 DNA sequence: TGTGCCAGCAGCTTTCCGGGGCGGAATTCACCCCTCCACTTT. Amino acid sequence: CASSFPGRNSPLHF. V and J are TRBV5-6 and TRBJ1-6; D possibly corresponds to TRBD1 (5 bases). The CDR3 spans 14 residues. CDR1 is SGHDT, CDR2 YYEEEE, per germline. The ends were cut back, 2 bases at V and 7 bases at J, with 10 bases in the middle.

This chain links TRBV18 with TRBJ1-2, with TRBD1 matching over 7 bases. After removal of 5 bases from V and 8 bases from J, the junction contained 11 bases not matched to a gene. This CDR3 contains 14 residues. Germline values: CDR1 KGHSH, CDR2 LQKENI. The CDR3 nucleotides are TGTGCCAGCTCAAACATAGTCGACAGGGTCGGCTACACCTTC. The encoded protein is CASSNIVDRVGYTF.

The rearrangement links TRBV27 to TRBJ2-5; D uncertain. Trimming stripped 5 bases from V and 7 bases from J, with 20 bases between. Germline V gene sequence: CDR1 MNHEY, CDR2 SMNVEV (reference sequence). This CDR3 is 15 amino acids long. The CDR3 protein is CASSPTYSPGGTQYF. The CDR3 nucleotides read TGTGCCAGCAGTCCCACTTATTCTCCAGGCGGGACCCAGTACTTC.

J is TRBJ2-1 and V is TRBV5-1; 7 nucleotides match TRBD2. V gave up 0 bases and J gave up 0 bases; unmatched junction bases: 3. Germline CDR1 is SGHRS and CDR2 is YFSETQ. The CDR3 is 16 amino acids. CDR3 residues: CASSLGWTSSYNEQFF. The CDR3 DNA is TGCGCCAGCAGCTTGGGATGGACTAGCTCCTACAATGAGCAGTTCTTC. The whole variable domain, remainder taken from reference TRBV5-1 and TRBJ2-1, is KAGVTQTPRYLIKTRGQQVTLSCSPISGHRSVSWYQQTPGQGLQFLFEYFSETQRNKGNFPGRFSGRQFSNSRSEMNVSTLELGDSALYLCASSLGWTSSYNEQFFGPGTRLTVL.

This chain uses TRBV6-1 with TRBJ2-1, with D uncertain. This CDR3 region has 13 residues. Germline V gene sequence: CDR1 MNHNS, CDR2 SASEGT. The V and J ends lost 7 bases and 7 bases respectively, with 14 bases between them. As DNA, the CDR3 is TGTGCCAGCATAAGGGAACAGAGGAATGAGCAGTTCTTC. It specifies CASIREQRNEQFF.

The chain combines TRBV5-4 with TRBJ2-4, with a tentative D call TRBD1 (6 bases). Germline lookup yields CDR1 SGHNT and CDR2 YYREEE (reference sequence). The ends were cut back, 4 bases at V and 5 bases at J, with 22 bases in the middle. CDR3 length: 17 residues. CDR3 coding DNA: TGTGCCAGCAGCGACAAGCCGGGACATTGGCTCCAAAACATTCAGTACTTC. Protein sequence: CASSDKPGHWLQNIQYF.

This clone was seen a few times. The rearrangement uses TRBV28 and TRBJ1-1; D gene ambiguous. The V and J ends lost 6 bases and 7 bases respectively, with 9 bases between them. CDR3 length equals 11 residues. CDR1 MDHEN and CDR2 SYDVKM come from the germline V gene. The CDR3 coding sequence is TGTGCCAGCAGCCGGTTAGGTGAAGCTTTCTTT. This sequence encodes CASSRLGEAFF. The whole variable domain, filled in from reference TRBV28 and TRBJ1-1, reads DVKVTQSSRYLVKRTGEKVFLECVQDMDHENMFWYRQDPGLGLRLIYFSYDVKMKEKGDIPEGYSVSREKKERFSLILESASTNQTSMYLCASSRLGEAFFGQGTRLTVV.

The chain carries TRBV7-2 and TRBJ1-1; no reliable D call. V dropped 1 base and J dropped 5 bases, with 8 bases sitting between them. Germline V gene lookup returns CDR1 SGHTA and CDR2 FQGNSA. This CDR3 region has 13 residues. The CDR3 loop is CASSLGPLTEAFF. CDR3 bases: TGTGCCAGCAGCTTAGGGCCGCTAACTGAAGCTTTCTTT.

This clone occurred once. The chain recombines TRBV15 with TRBJ2-7, with 9 bases matching TRBD2. The CDR3 length is 14 residues. The V gene's germline CDR1 is LNHNV and CDR2 YYDKDF (reference sequence). The V gene end was trimmed by 6 bases and the J gene end by 2 bases; junction bases not matched to a gene: 5. CDR3 sequence: CATRDSGSTYEQYF. DNA of the CDR3: TGTGCCACCAGGGATAGCGGGAGTACCTACGAGCAGTACTTC.